These 25 T cell receptor beta chains share one sample of origin, sequenced in a study of cytomegalovirus exposure and HLA in healthy donors. A multiplex PCR was run with 60 Vbeta primers and 13 Jbeta primers. Clones were read by immunoSEQ multiplex PCR, and TCRdb kept only the in-frame ones, dropping some. The repertoire has about 200,000 clones, 82% of them found once; the top ten carry 0.075% to 0.1%. Sequencing input: PBMCs. The receptor set was obtained from a boy between 2 and 10 years old in good health and CMV-seronegative.

The V call is TRBV19, the J call TRBJ2-6; tentative D call: TRBD1 (6 bases). Deletions cut 10 bases from V and 0 bases from J, with 19 bases between. This CDR3 is built from 17 residues. Germline V lookup: CDR1 LNHDA, CDR2 SQIVND (reference sequence). Here the CDR3 reads CATSDRDTRSGANVLTF. The CDR3 coding sequence is TGTGCCACCTCTGACCGGGACACACGCTCTGGGGCCAACGTCCTGACTTTC.

The gene calls are TRBV4-3 and TRBJ1-4; D unclear. V lost 7 bases, J lost 3 bases, and 12 bases lay in between. The germline gives CDR1 LGHNA, CDR2 YSLEER. This CDR3 is 14 amino acids long. The CDR3 DNA follows: TGCGCCAGCACAGGCGGAGGAGCTAATGAAAAACTGTTTTTT. It specifies CASTGGGANEKLFF.

This rearrangement joins TRBV2 to TRBJ2-1, with D tentatively TRBD1 (6 bases). This CDR3 spans 12 amino acids. CDR1 SNHLY and CDR2 FYNNEI come from the germline V gene. As DNA, the CDR3 is TGTGCTCAGCAGAGCGAGGGGGATGAGCAGTTCTTC. Its protein is CAQQSEGDEQFF.

The chain is built from TRBV7-2 and TRBJ1-6; tentatively, D is TRBD1 (5 bases). The germline V gene has CDR1 SGHTA and CDR2 FQGNSA. V gave up 3 bases and J gave up 7 bases, with 10 bases separating them. The length of the CDR3 is 14 residues. The DNA for the CDR3 is TGTGCCAGCAGCTTTCCCCGGGGGAATTCACCCCTCCACTTT. Residues: CASSFPRGNSPLHF.

This clone showed up just once. This chain joins TRBV4-2 and TRBJ2-5, with 9 positions matching TRBD1. Matching the DNA end better, TRBJ2-7 makes the J call doubtful. Germline V gene data show CDR1 as LGHNA and CDR2 as YNFKEQ. CDR3 length: 15 residues. The CDR3 nucleotides read TGTGCCAGCAGCCAAGCCGGGACAGGGACCTACGAGCAGTACTTC. Translation: CASSQAGTGTYEQYF.

The chain has TRBV9 and TRBJ2-1; possible D gene TRBD1, 6 bases. Germline CDR1 is SGDLS and CDR2 is YYNGEE. Trimming stripped 4 bases from V and 7 bases from J, with 18 bases between. CDR3 length equals 15 residues. The CDR3 DNA sequence: TGTGCCAGCAGCACCCGCCTTTTGGGGGCGAATGAGCAGTTCTTC. Translated, it gives CASSTRLLGANEQFF.

The genes are TRBV6-6 and TRBJ2-1, with D perhaps TRBD2 (6 bases). Germline V gene lookup returns CDR1 MNHNY and CDR2 SVGAGI (reference sequence). Trimming took off 6 bases at V and 3 bases at J, with 15 bases between the two ends. The CDR3 consists of 15 residues. CDR3 in DNA: TGTGCCAGCAGCCGACCCGGGACTGACTACAATGAGCAGTTCTTC. Translated: CASSRPGTDYNEQFF.

The chain has TRBV7-3 and TRBJ1-1; D perhaps matches TRBD1 (5 bases). The length of the CDR3 is 18 residues. V shed 4 bases and J shed 3 bases, with 24 bases lying between them. Per the germline V gene, CDR1 is SGHTA and CDR2 is FQGTGA. CDR3 in DNA: TGTGCCAGCAGCTCACACCCCCGGGTGGCAGGGCGGCACACTGAAGCTTTCTTT. Translating it yields CASSSHPRVAGRHTEAFF.

This clone was detected once. V gene TRBV14 combines with J gene TRBJ2-5, with 9 bases fitting TRBD1. CDR3 size: 17 residues. Looked up from germline, CDR1 is SGHDN and CDR2 is FVKESK. The junction had 11 bases not matched to a gene; V was cut back by 1 base and J by 5 bases. In nucleotides, the CDR3 is TGTGCCAGCAGCCAAGTACACCGGGACAGGGATATTGAGACCCAGTACTTC. It encodes CASSQVHRDRDIETQYF.

V usage is TRBV7-3 and J usage is TRBJ1-6; D possibly corresponds to TRBD1 (6 bases). The CDR3 loop spans 15 amino acids. Trimming shortened V by 4 bases and J by 7 bases, and 14 bases separated the two germline ends. Germline CDR1 reads SGHTA; CDR2 reads FQGTGA. The CDR3: CASSSDRMGNSPLHF. The DNA of the CDR3 is TGTGCCAGCAGCTCCGACAGGATGGGGAATTCACCCCTCCACTTT. Supplemented by reference TRBV7-3 and TRBJ1-6, the full variable domain reads GAGVSQTPSNKVTEKGKYVELRCDPISGHTALYWYRQSLGQGPEFLIYFQGTGAADDSGLPNDRFFAVRPEGSVSTLKIQRTERGDSAVYLCASSSDRMGNSPLHFGNGTRLTVT.

In its sample, this clone was seen a few times. The chain couples TRBV7-9 to TRBJ2-7, with D maybe TRBD1 (6 bases). Germline V gene data show CDR1 as SEHNR and CDR2 as FQNEAQ (reference sequence). This CDR3 has 15 residues. Trimming shortened V by 5 bases and J by 0 bases, and 14 bases separated the two germline ends. The CDR3 bases are TGTGCCAGCAGCCCTCCCCCGACAGGCTCCTACGAGCAGTACTTC. Translation: CASSPPPTGSYEQYF. The complete variable domain, with remaining parts taken from reference TRBV7-9 and TRBJ2-7, reads DTGVSQNPRHKITKRGQNVTFRCDPISEHNRLYWYRQTLGQGPEFLTYFQNEAQLEKSRLLSDRFSAERPKGSFSTLEIQRTEQGDSAMYLCASSPPPTGSYEQYFGPGTRLTVT.

This rearrangement joins TRBV5-1 to TRBJ2-7; weak D call: TRBD1 (6 bases). Trimming left V 7 bases short and J 0 bases short, with 11 bases between. The CDR3 loop spans 13 amino acids. CDR1 is SGHRS, CDR2 YFSETQ, per germline. In nucleotides, the CDR3 is TGCGCCAGCGCGTGGACAGTCTCCTACGAGCAGTACTTC. It yields the protein CASAWTVSYEQYF.

This chain links TRBV30 with TRBJ1-2; 8 nucleotides agree with TRBD1. This CDR3 spans 13 amino acids. V gave up 3 bases and J gave up 4 bases; unmatched junction bases: 4. Per the germline V gene, CDR1 is GTSNPN and CDR2 is SVGIG (reference sequence). CDR3 sequence reads: CAWRQGASYGYTF. The CDR3 coding sequence is TGTGCCTGGAGGCAGGGGGCGAGCTATGGCTACACCTTC.

This clone was seen a few times. This chain links TRBV15 with TRBJ2-5; 9 nucleotides match TRBD2. Trimming removed 1 base from V and 1 base from J; junction bases left unmatched: 10. Germline loops: CDR1 LNHNV, CDR2 YYDKDF (reference sequence). CDR3 size: 18 residues. The CDR3 reads CATSRAGGGLARQETQYF. CDR3 DNA sequence: TGTGCCACCAGCAGAGCAGGGGGGGGACTAGCACGCCAAGAGACCCAGTACTTC.

A few counts support this clone. This chain joins TRBV5-6 and TRBJ1-2; 7 bases map to TRBD1. This CDR3 has 15 residues. CDR1 and CDR2 (germline): SGHDT, YYEEEE. J was trimmed by 3 bases and V by 0 bases; bases with no gene match: 5. CDR3 amino acids: CASSLGDSSYYGYTF. CDR3 DNA: TGTGCCAGCAGCTTGGGGGACAGTTCTTACTATGGCTACACCTTC.

This chain connects TRBV7-8 to TRBJ1-1; D is possibly TRBD1 (6 bases). V was shortened by 1 base and J by 12 bases, with 21 bases between the two germline ends. The CDR3 has 15 amino acids. The germline CDR1 and CDR2 sequences are SGHVS and FQNEAQ. The CDR3: CASSLVAGDRAGTFF. The CDR3 DNA follows: TGTGCCAGCAGCTTAGTCGCAGGGGATAGAGCTGGGACTTTCTTT.

The J gene is TRBJ1-5, the V gene TRBV6-5, with D possibly matching TRBD1 (5 bases). The V gene lost 7 bases and the J gene lost 2 bases, with 9 bases spanning the gap. CDR1 is MNHEY, CDR2 SVGAGI, per germline. This CDR3 comprises 13 residues. CDR3 loop: CASKRDGNQPQHF. The CDR3 bases are TGTGCCAGCAAGCGGGACGGCAATCAGCCCCAGCATTTT.

The CDR3 reads CASSLKAGGEQYF. The CDR3 coding sequence is TGTGCCAGCAGCTTAAAGGCAGGAGGCGAGCAGTACTTC. The V gene is TRBV7-9, the J gene TRBJ2-7; maybe TRBD2 (5 bases). V was pared by 2 bases and J by 6 bases, with 11 bases between. CDR1 and CDR2 from the germline V gene are SEHNR and FQNEAQ (reference sequence). The CDR3 contains 13 residues.

This clone was counted a few times. This chain joins TRBV9 and TRBJ1-6, with D unresolved. The CDR3 runs to 15 residues. Germline V gene lookup returns CDR1 SGDLS and CDR2 YYNGEE. V was trimmed by 0 bases and J by 6 bases, leaving 10 bases between them. CDR3 coding DNA: TGTGCCAGCAGCGTAGCTCCCGGGATTAATTCACCCCTCCACTTT. Its protein is CASSVAPGINSPLHF. The complete variable domain, with remaining parts taken from reference TRBV9 and TRBJ1-6, reads DSGVTQTPKHLITATGQRVTLRCSPRSGDLSVYWYQQSLDQGLQFLIQYYNGEERAKGNILERFSAQQFPDLHSELNLSSLELGDSALYFCASSVAPGINSPLHFGNGTRLTVT.

V and J are TRBV19 and TRBJ2-1, with 10 positions matching TRBD1. The CDR3 has 16 amino acids. Germline CDR1 and CDR2: LNHDA and SQIVND (reference sequence). The V segment lost 8 bases and the J segment 7 bases; nucleotides outside the gene matches: 14. The CDR3 DNA reads as TGTGCCAGTTCTCGGTGGGGGACAGGGGAGGTGAATGAGCAGTTCTTC. This gives the protein CASSRWGTGEVNEQFF. The full variable domain, completed using reference TRBV19 and TRBJ2-1, is DGGITQSPKYLFRKEGQNVTLSCEQNLNHDAMYWYRQDPGQGLRLIYYSQIVNDFQKGDIAEGYSVSREKKESFPLTVTSAQKNPTAFYLCASSRWGTGEVNEQFFGPGTRLTVL.

CDR3 region: CAWSSPRGVVGTEAFF. CDR3 coding DNA: TGTGCCTGGAGTTCTCCCCGGGGGGTTGTTGGCACTGAAGCTTTCTTT. The rearrangement links TRBV30 to TRBJ1-1; tentative D call: TRBD1 (5 bases). CDR3 length: 16 amino acids. V was pared by 2 bases and J by 4 bases, with 20 bases between. Per germline, CDR1 GTSNPN and CDR2 SVGIG (reference sequence).

The CDR3 DNA is TGTGCCAGCAGTCAGCGGGGGGGCCTTGATGTCGGGGAGCTGTTTTTT. Its protein product is CASSQRGGLDVGELFF. The chain links TRBV2 to TRBJ2-2; 10 nucleotides line up with TRBD2. Unmatched junction bases numbered 10, after V lost 5 bases and J lost 7 bases. Per the germline V gene, CDR1 is SNHLY and CDR2 is FYNNEI. This CDR3 has 16 amino acids.

The chain is built from TRBV5-1 and TRBJ2-3; 9 nucleotides agree with TRBD2. Losses at the gene ends were 10 bases for V and 3 bases for J; bases not matched to a gene: 12. Germline V CDR1 and CDR2: SGHRS, YFSETQ. This CDR3 has 15 residues. As DNA, the CDR3 is TGCGCCGGATCCACCGGCGGGGGGGTGACAGATACGCAGTATTTT. Translation gives CAGSTGGGVTDTQYF.

The rearrangement uses TRBV7-8 and TRBJ2-7, with 8 bases identical to TRBD1. Germline V gene sequence: CDR1 SGHVS, CDR2 FQNEAQ. The V and J ends lost 5 bases and 6 bases, in that order; junction bases with no gene match: 12. CDR3 length: 15 amino acids. CDR3 sequence (DNA): TGTGCCAGCAGCCCAGGAGGACAGGGTTCGGGCGAGCAGTACTTC. Amino acids: CASSPGGQGSGEQYF. The variable domain in full, completed from reference TRBV7-8 and TRBJ2-7, reads GAGVSQSPRYKVAKRGQDVALRCDPISGHVSLFWYQQALGQGPEFLTYFQNEAQLDKSGLPSDRFFAERPEGSVSTLKIQRTQQEDSAVYLCASSPGGQGSGEQYFGPGTRLTVT.

As concerns this clone: The junction departs from germline at one end; a sequencing error may be responsible. The chain combines TRBV20-1 with TRBJ1-1, with D hard to call. The CDR3 covers 11 residues. Germline assignment: CDR1 DFQATT and CDR2 SNEGSKA (reference sequence). In nucleotides, the CDR3 is TGCAGTGCTATAGGAGGACCGATTCGCCTTTTT. It encodes CSAIGGPIRLF.